The clone carrying this T cell receptor beta chain was seen a single time. What it recognizes is unknown. Assay used: immunoSEQ multiplex PCR; TCRdb lists only in-frame clones, some missing. Counted here are about 74,000 clones, approximately 90% occurring once; the ten biggest clones make up more than 7.5%. The data originate from a study of T cell responses to AZD1222 COVID-19 vaccine. Trimming cost V 1 base and J 3 bases; bases outside gene matches: 4. CDR1 is SGDLS, CDR2 YYNGEE, per germline. CDR3 size: 15 residues. General observations from the study: Only after the peak T cell response were repertoires sampled.

The chain couples TRBV9 to TRBJ2-3, with 8 bases fitting TRBD2. The receptor comes from an adult who received the AZD1222 COVID-19 vaccine. The specimen comprised peripheral blood, sampled 28 days after the second AZD1222 dose. CDR3 in amino acids: CASSVQVAGTDTQYF. The CDR3 nucleotides are TGTGCCAGCAGCGTACAAGTAGCGGGAACAGATACGCAGTATTTT.